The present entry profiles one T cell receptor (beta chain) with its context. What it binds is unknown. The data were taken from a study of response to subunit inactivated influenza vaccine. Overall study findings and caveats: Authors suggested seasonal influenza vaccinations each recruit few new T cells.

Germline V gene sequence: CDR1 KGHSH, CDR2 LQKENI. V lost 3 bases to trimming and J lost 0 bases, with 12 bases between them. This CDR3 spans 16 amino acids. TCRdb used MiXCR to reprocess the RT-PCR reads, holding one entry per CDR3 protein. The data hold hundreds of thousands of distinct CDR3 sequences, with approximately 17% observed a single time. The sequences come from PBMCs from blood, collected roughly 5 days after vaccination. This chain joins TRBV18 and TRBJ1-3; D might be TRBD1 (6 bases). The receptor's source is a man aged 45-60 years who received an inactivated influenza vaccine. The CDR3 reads CASSPSDSFSGNTIYF. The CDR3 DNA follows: TGTGCCAGCTCACCCTCGGACAGCTTCTCTGGAAACACCATATATTTT.